Listed below are T cell receptor beta chains from one sample, sequenced in a study of blood T cell repertoires in COVID-19. The protocol was immunoSEQ multiplex PCR, while the TCRdb copy is restricted to in-frame clones and leaves out a portion. The repertoire includes more than 85,000 clones, more than 70% of them detected once, and 17% sits in the top ten. Sequencing was done on a sample of peripheral blood. The receptors shown here come from a human donor in a cohort sampled during active COVID-19. CDR3s include the opening cysteine and the closing phenylalanine or tryptophan. A D gene is named only where the DNA matches it firmly. Size tells how often a clone was seen (once, few, many) or the class of an expanded clone, and some rows leave it out.

d_call | j_call | v_call | clone_size | cdr3_aa | cdr3_nt
TRBD2 | TRBJ2-2 | TRBV19 | once | CASKRGANTGELFF | TGTGCCAGTAAGCGGGGAGCGAACACCGGGGAGCTGTTTTTT
TRBD1 | TRBJ1-1 | TRBV19 | . | CASSPLTGGYPEAFF | TGTGCCAGTAGTCCATTGACAGGGGGCTACCCTGAAGCTTTCTTT
. | TRBJ1-1 | TRBV6-4 | . | CASSSGMNTEAFF | TGTGCCAGCAGTTCCGGGATGAACACTGAAGCTTTCTTT
. | TRBJ1-2 | TRBV5-1 | once | CASSLDAGDGYTF | TGCGCCAGCAGCTTGGATGCAGGGGATGGCTACACCTTC
. | TRBJ2-3 | TRBV2 | . | CASSARDFTQYF | TGTGCCAGCAGTGCTCGCGATTTTACGCAGTATTTT
. | TRBJ1-5 | TRBV5-6 | . | CASSLGPAVSGFFQPQHF | TGTGCCAGCAGCTTGGGCCCGGCGGTGTCTGGATTTTTTCAGCCCCAGCATTTT
. | TRBJ1-1 | TRBV27 | . | CASKSDRNTEAFF | TGTGCCAGCAAGTCGGACAGGAACACTGAAGCTTTCTTT
. | TRBJ1-2 | TRBV7-2 | . | CASSSRWGDYGYTF | TGTGCCAGCAGCTCACGGTGGGGGGACTATGGCTACACCTTC
. | TRBJ1-5 | TRBV28 | . | CASSFLNQPQHF | TGTGCCAGCAGTTTCTTAAATCAGCCCCAGCATTTT
. | TRBJ1-5 | TRBV28 | . | CASSGGNSNQPQHF | TGTGCCAGCAGCGGAGGGAATAGCAATCAGCCCCAGCATTTT
TRBD2 | TRBJ2-1 | TRBV3-1/TRBV3-2 | . | CASSQGRAAGIQEQFF | TGTGCCAGCAGCCAAGGACGGGCAGCGGGGATTCAGGAGCAGTTCTTC
. | TRBJ1-1 | TRBV5-6 | . | CASSQGFGEAFF | TGTGCCAGCAGCCAGGGGTTTGGTGAAGCTTTCTTT
. | TRBJ1-1 | TRBV20-1 | . | CSALRTEAFF | TGCAGTGCTCTGAGGACTGAAGCTTTCTTT
. | TRBJ2-3 | TRBV27 | . | CASSLWGLRGTDTQYF | TGTGCCAGCAGTTTATGGGGGCTCAGGGGCACAGATACGCAGTATTTT
. | TRBJ1-2 | TRBV25-1 | . | CASSGGTMYGYTF | TGTGCCAGCAGTGGCGGGACTATGTATGGCTACACCTTC
. | TRBJ1-4 | TRBV18 | . | CASSRGGRINEKLFF | TGTGCCAGCTCACGTGGAGGGCGGATTAATGAAAAACTGTTTTTT
TRBD1 | TRBJ1-5 | TRBV19 | few | CASSLRQGNSNQPQHF | TGTGCCAGTAGTTTAAGACAGGGTAATAGCAATCAGCCCCAGCATTTT
TRBD2 | TRBJ2-5 | TRBV3-1/TRBV3-2 | . | CASSLTPSGGYQETQYF | TGTGCCAGCAGTCTAACTCCCAGCGGGGGGTACCAAGAGACCCAGTACTTC
. | TRBJ1-1 | TRBV9 | . | CASSAGGGTEAFF | TGTGCCAGCAGCGCTGGCGGTGGGACTGAAGCTTTCTTT
TRBD1 | TRBJ2-7 | TRBV27 | . | CATWTGGSVEQYF | TGTGCCACCTGGACAGGGGGTTCGGTCGAGCAGTACTTC
. | TRBJ2-2 | TRBV6-5 | . | CASRDSTYTGELFF | TGTGCCAGCAGGGACAGTACCTACACCGGGGAGCTGTTTTTT
. | TRBJ1-2 | TRBV18 | . | CASSPLTRDHGDYGYTF | TGTGCCAGCTCACCACTTACCAGGGATCACGGAGACTATGGCTACACCTTC
. | TRBJ2-7 | TRBV7-9 | few | CASSLSPGSYEQYF | TGTGCCAGCAGCTTATCTCCAGGGTCCTACGAGCAGTACTTC
. | TRBJ1-1 | TRBV6-5 | . | CASTGPGLGTEAFF | TGTGCCAGCACCGGTCCGGGACTGGGGACTGAAGCTTTCTTT
. | TRBJ2-5 | TRBV2 | once | CASSLSVQETQYF | TGTGCCAGCAGCCTTAGCGTTCAAGAGACCCAGTACTTC
. | TRBJ1-6 | TRBV28 | . | CASSLPGNSPLHF | TGTGCCAGCAGTTTACCAGGAAATTCACCCCTCCACTTT
. | TRBJ1-1 | TRBV7-8 | . | CASSPVGGGTEAFF | TGTGCCAGCAGCCCAGTGGGGGGAGGAACTGAAGCTTTCTTT
. | TRBJ1-6 | TRBV4-1 | . | CASSTWRGGPDNSPLHF | TGCGCCAGCAGCACGTGGAGGGGGGGACCCGATAATTCACCCCTCCACTTT
TRBD1 | TRBJ1-5 | TRBV19 | . | CASSHGQGDQPQHF | TGTGCCAGTAGTCATGGACAGGGTGATCAGCCCCAGCATTTT
. | TRBJ2-6 | TRBV20-1 | . | CSASSGVGANVLTF | TGCAGTGCCAGTTCAGGGGTTGGGGCCAACGTCCTGACTTTC
. | TRBJ1-3 | TRBV20-1 | once | CSAPSGNTIYF | TGCAGTGCCCCGTCCGGAAACACCATATATTTT
. | TRBJ2-2 | TRBV14 | . | CASSQAPPPGELFF | TGTGCCAGCAGCCAAGCCCCTCCTCCCGGGGAGCTGTTTTTT
. | TRBJ2-1 | TRBV10-3 | . | CAISESGDANEQFF | TGTGCCATCAGTGAGTCCGGGGATGCAAATGAGCAGTTCTTC
TRBD1 | TRBJ1-4 | TRBV5-6 | . | CASSLVGQGTEKLFF | TGTGCCAGCAGCTTGGTGGGACAGGGTACTGAAAAACTGTTTTTT
. | TRBJ1-2 | TRBV7-2 | . | CASSSGGGNYGYTF | TGTGCCAGCAGCTCTGGGGGGGGGAACTATGGCTACACCTTC
. | TRBJ2-5 | TRBV7-2 | . | CASSLVGGDGGETQYF | TGTGCCAGCAGCTTAGTAGGGGGGGACGGCGGAGAGACCCAGTACTTC
. | TRBJ2-3 | TRBV11-2 | . | CASSFRGFTDTQYF | TGTGCCAGCAGCTTTAGGGGTTTCACAGATACGCAGTATTTT
TRBD1 | TRBJ1-2 | TRBV6-5 | . | CASIRDRGRYGYTF | TGTGCCAGCATCCGGGACAGGGGACGATATGGCTACACCTTC
TRBD1 | TRBJ2-1 | TRBV9 | . | CASGTGAYNEQFF | TGTGCCAGCGGGACAGGGGCCTACAATGAGCAGTTCTTC
TRBD2 | TRBJ2-5 | TRBV18 | once | CASSPNSGGAETQYF | TGTGCCAGCTCACCTAACAGCGGGGGGGCAGAGACCCAGTACTTC
. | TRBJ2-5 | TRBV29-1 | . | CSGGQSQETQYF | TGCAGCGGTGGACAGTCCCAAGAGACCCAGTACTTC
TRBD1 | TRBJ1-1 | TRBV7-8 | . | CASSLRDRPNTEAFF | TGTGCCAGCAGCTTAAGGGACAGACCGAACACTGAAGCTTTCTTT
TRBD1 | TRBJ1-2 | TRBV5-1 | . | CASSQEQGAWRFYGYTF | TGCGCCAGCAGCCAGGAACAGGGGGCTTGGAGGTTCTATGGCTACACCTTC
TRBD1 | TRBJ2-7 | TRBV3-1/TRBV3-2 | few | CASSSGGYEQYF | TGTGCCAGCAGCTCAGGGGGCTACGAGCAGTACTTC
TRBD1 | TRBJ1-1 | TRBV28 | . | CASVPTGGGNTEAFF | TGTGCCAGCGTACCAACAGGGGGAGGGAACACTGAAGCTTTCTTT
. | TRBJ2-7 | TRBV4-3 | few | CASSQEGQGRYEQYF | TGCGCCAGCAGCCAAGAGGGGCAGGGTCGGTACGAGCAGTACTTC
. | TRBJ2-7 | TRBV5-1 | . | CASSLRPGDEQYF | TGCGCCAGCAGCTTGAGACCGGGGGACGAGCAGTACTTC
TRBD1 | TRBJ2-1 | TRBV7-8 | . | CASSLGTGEQFF | TGTGCCAGCAGCTTAGGGACAGGTGAGCAGTTCTTC